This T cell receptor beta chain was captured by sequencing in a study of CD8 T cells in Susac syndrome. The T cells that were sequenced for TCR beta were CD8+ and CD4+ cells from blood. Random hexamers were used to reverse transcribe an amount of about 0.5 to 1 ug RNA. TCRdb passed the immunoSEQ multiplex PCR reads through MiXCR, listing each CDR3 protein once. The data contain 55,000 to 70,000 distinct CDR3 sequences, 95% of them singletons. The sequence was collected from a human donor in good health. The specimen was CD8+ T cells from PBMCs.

The CDR3 protein is CASSSGRNYNEQFF. CDR3 nucleotides: TGTGCCAGCAGCTCGGGACGAAACTACAATGAGCAGTTCTTC. The genes are TRBV5-4 and TRBJ2-1, with D tentatively TRBD1 or TRBD2 (5 bases each). The CDR3 runs to 14 residues. The V end was cut by 3 bases, the J end by 3 bases, with 10 bases between. The germline gives CDR1 SGHNT, CDR2 YYREEE (reference sequence).